This TCR beta chain stems from a study of cytomegalovirus exposure and HLA in healthy donors. Study details: Unique TCRs from HLA-typed donors, roughly 87 million of them, were held in an early data release. Study outcomes and limitations: Analysis was carried out at a later point, and it linked a missense DCLRE1C variant to TCR beta V- and J-gene trimming. As was reported, the HLA-A and HLA-B alleles of most subjects were accurately predicted from TCR beta sequences.

Note on this clone: The antigen is not known. One end of the junction is discordant with germline, which a read error may explain.

The PCR contained 60 Vbeta and 13 Jbeta primers. Here immunoSEQ multiplex PCR was the method, and the copy in TCRdb shows in-frame clones only, minus some. In the table there are about 200,000 clones, 65% to 85% of which are singletons. These donors, healthy bone marrow donors, were studied. This CDR3 is built from 13 residues. In germline, CDR1 is SGHRS, CDR2 YFSETQ. The genes are TRBV5-1 and TRBJ2-3; D gene uncertain. Sequencing input: PBMCs. The sequence was collected from a man aged 45-65 years in good health and CMV-seronegative. CDR3 sequence: CASSSPLGSTRYF. As DNA, the CDR3 is TGCGCCAGCAGCTCGCCGCTGGGCAGTACGCGGTATTTT.